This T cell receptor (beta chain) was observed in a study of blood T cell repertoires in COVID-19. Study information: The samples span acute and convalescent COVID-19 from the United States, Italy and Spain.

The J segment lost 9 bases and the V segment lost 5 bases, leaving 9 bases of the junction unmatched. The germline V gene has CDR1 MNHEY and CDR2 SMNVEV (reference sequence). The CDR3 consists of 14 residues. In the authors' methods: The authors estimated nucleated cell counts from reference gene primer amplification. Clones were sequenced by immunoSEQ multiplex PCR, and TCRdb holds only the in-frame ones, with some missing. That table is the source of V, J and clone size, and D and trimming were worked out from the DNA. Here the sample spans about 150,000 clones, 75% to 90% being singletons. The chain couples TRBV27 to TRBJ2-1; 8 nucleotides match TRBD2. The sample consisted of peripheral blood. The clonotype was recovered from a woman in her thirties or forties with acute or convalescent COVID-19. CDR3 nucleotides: TGTGCCAGCAGTATTAGCGGGACCCTCGGTGAGCAGTTCTTC. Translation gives CASSISGTLGEQFF.